The sequence of this T cell receptor beta chain was determined in a study of spatial heterogeneity in lung cancer. Study details: Beta-chain sequences consistently outnumbered alpha-chain sequences in detection.

TCRdb processed the 5' RACE reads anew with MiXCR; each CDR3 protein has one entry. The sample has about 61,000 distinct CDR3 sequences; roughly 6.4% are singletons. This clonotype is deemed medium-sized. The time point was: sample taken at primary tumor resection. Sequencing of whole RNA from tumor, nontumor lung or frozen PBMC involved no sorting. The CDR3 contains 15 residues. Germline assignment: CDR1 MDHEN and CDR2 SYDVKM. V shed 6 bases and J shed 0 bases, with 13 bases lying between them. The TCR was taken from a female donor with early-stage non-small cell lung cancer. The chain uses TRBV28 and TRBJ2-3; D is possibly TRBD2 (5 bases). The specimen comprised PBMCs, sampled at surgery. Written as DNA, the CDR3 is TGTGCCAGCAGCAAACTAGAGACTAGCACAGATACGCAGTATTTT. This sequence encodes CASSKLETSTDTQYF.